This T cell receptor beta chain emerged from a study of cytotoxic CD8 clonotypes in ibrutinib-treated CLL. General study results and limits: Clonality increased with ibrutinib response but returned toward baseline at progression. Public clonotypes occurred uncommonly; on treatment, they contracted or remained stable.

The germline V gene encodes CDR1 LGHNA and CDR2 YNFKEQ. Trimming removed 0 bases from V and 8 bases from J, with 10 bases in between. The CDR3 runs to 14 residues. As for this clone: What it binds is unknown.

Sequencing sought depths of 1 in 200,000 to 1 in 1 million T cells. Generated by immunoSEQ multiplex PCR, the TCRdb table keeps only in-frame clones and is missing some. The profile shows around 150,000 clones, over 75% of them singletons. This sequence joins TRBV4-2 and TRBJ2-2; D is tentatively TRBD1 or TRBD2 (5 bases each). This clonotype originated in a human donor with chronic lymphocytic leukemia. Sequencing was performed on PBMCs, taken after 36 months of ibrutinib treatment. The CDR3 reads CASSQELRGGELFF. CDR3 nucleotides: TGTGCCAGCAGCCAAGAGCTGAGGGGAGGGGAGCTGTTTTTT.